Presented here are 24 T cell receptor beta chains from one specimen sequenced in a study of cytomegalovirus exposure and HLA in healthy donors. Both 60 Vbeta primers and 13 Jbeta primers went into the PCR. Libraries were prepared by immunoSEQ multiplex PCR; TCRdb keeps only in-frame clonotypes and omits some of them. The sample lists some 98,000 clones, about 81% occurring once. Material for sequencing was PBMCs. These TCRs come from a man aged 35 to 55 in good health and CMV-seronegative.

The rearrangement uses TRBV27 and TRBJ2-7, with a weak D call TRBD2 (6 bases). Looked up from germline, CDR1 is MNHEY and CDR2 is SMNVEV (reference sequence). The CDR3 totals 13 residues. The V end was cut by 4 bases, the J end by 1 base, with 8 bases between. The CDR3 loop is CASSYGGSYEQYF. The CDR3 DNA sequence: TGTGCCAGCAGTTACGGGGGTTCCTACGAGCAGTACTTC.

This clone was counted between two and nine times. This sequence joins TRBV7-9 and TRBJ2-7, with 8 bases identical to TRBD2. CDR1 is SEHNR and CDR2 is FQNEAQ in the germline V gene (reference sequence). Trimming at V came to 4 bases and at J to 5 bases, leaving 7 bases not matched to a gene. CDR3 length: 14 amino acids. The CDR3 DNA reads TGTGCCAGCAGCTACCGGGGGGGGAGCGACGAGCAGTACTTC. This codes for CASSYRGGSDEQYF.

In regard to this clone: This sample includes further DNA sequences coding for the same CDR3. The chain joins TRBV27 to TRBJ1-5; maybe TRBD1 (5 bases). Germline V gene lookup returns CDR1 MNHEY and CDR2 SMNVEV (reference sequence). The CDR3 has 15 residues. The V gene lost 6 bases and the J gene lost 4 bases, with 16 bases spanning the gap. CDR3 in amino acids: CASSLDSGGNQPQHF. The DNA of the CDR3 is TGTGCCAGCAGCCTCGACAGTGGTGGTAATCAGCCCCAGCATTTT.

The gene calls are TRBV7-8 and TRBJ1-1; the D is unclear. The germline CDR1 and CDR2 sequences are SGHVS and FQNEAQ. The CDR3 covers 13 residues. Trimming took off 5 bases at V and 1 base at J, with 8 bases between the two ends. The CDR3 DNA reads TGTGCCAGCAGCCCCCGGGGGAACACTGAAGCTTTCTTT. It translates to CASSPRGNTEAFF.

The V call is TRBV28, the J call TRBJ2-1; TRBD1 matches 9 bases. V dropped 6 bases and J dropped 7; count of bases not matched to a gene: 7. The CDR3 has 14 amino acids. Germline V gives CDR1 MDHEN, CDR2 SYDVKM. For the CDR3, the DNA is TGTGCCAGCAGACACGGGACAGGGTTGAATGAGCAGTTCTTC. Protein sequence: CASRHGTGLNEQFF. Supplemented by reference TRBV28 and TRBJ2-1, the full variable domain reads DVKVTQSSRYLVKRTGEKVFLECVQDMDHENMFWYRQDPGLGLRLIYFSYDVKMKEKGDIPEGYSVSREKKERFSLILESASTNQTSMYLCASRHGTGLNEQFFGPGTRLTVL.

This clone is a singleton in its sample. This sequence joins TRBV15 and TRBJ2-7; D is perhaps TRBD2 (7 bases). This CDR3 comprises 14 residues. The germline V and J ends were trimmed by 4 bases and 3 bases, with 13 bases remaining between them. Germline values: CDR1 LNHNV, CDR2 YYDKDF (reference sequence). For the CDR3, the DNA is TGTGCCACCAGCAAACGGGGGGCCCTCTACGAGCAGTACTTC. Its protein product is CATSKRGALYEQYF. The full variable domain, with the rest looked up from reference TRBV15 and TRBJ2-7, is DAMVIQNPRYQVTQFGKPVTLSCSQTLNHNVMYWYQQKSSQAPKLLFHYYDKDFNNEADTPDNFQSRRPNTSFCFLDIRSPGLGDTAMYLCATSKRGALYEQYFGPGTRLTVT.

This clone was detected only a few times. The chain links TRBV4-2 to TRBJ1-2; TRBD1 aligns across 7 bases. The germline CDR1 and CDR2 sequences are LGHNA and YNFKEQ. J lost 3 bases, V lost 2 bases, and 3 bases had no gene match. The CDR3 runs 14 residues. CDR3 DNA sequence: TGTGCCAGCAGCCAACCGGGACAGTACTATGGCTACACCTTC. It encodes CASSQPGQYYGYTF.

As concerns this clone: Other DNA variants within this sample encode the same CDR3. The chain couples TRBV5-1 to TRBJ1-4, with D perhaps matching TRBD1 (6 bases). From germline, CDR1 is SGHRS and CDR2 YFSETQ. The CDR3 sequence is 15 residues long. Trimming removed 0 bases from V and 2 bases from J, with 8 bases in between. For the CDR3, the DNA is TGCGCCAGCAGCTTGGCGGGACACACTAATGAAAAACTGTTTTTT. This sequence encodes CASSLAGHTNEKLFF.

The J gene is TRBJ1-3, the V gene TRBV5-1, with TRBD1 matching over 9 bases. Germline CDR1 and CDR2: SGHRS and YFSETQ. V lost 2 bases to trimming and J lost 2 bases; unmatched junction nucleotides: 5. The CDR3 runs 16 residues. The CDR3 loop is CASSFTQGATGNTIYF. CDR3 nucleotides: TGCGCCAGCAGCTTCACACAGGGGGCGACTGGAAACACCATATATTTT.

The chain couples TRBV25-1 to TRBJ2-1, with 8 bases identical to TRBD2. V lost 5 bases to trimming and J lost 0 bases; unmatched junction nucleotides: 3. Germline lookup yields CDR1 MGHDK and CDR2 SYGVNS. This CDR3 is 15 amino acids long. The CDR3 DNA follows: TGTGCCAGCAGTTCCGGGACTAGCTCCTACAATGAGCAGTTCTTC. Protein product: CASSSGTSSYNEQFF.

The V call is TRBV5-4, the J call TRBJ2-2; 9 bases match TRBD2. Per germline, CDR1 SGHNT and CDR2 YYREEE (reference sequence). This CDR3 comprises 15 residues. V dropped 0 bases and J dropped 5; count of bases not matched to a gene: 2. CDR3 amino acids: CASSLVRGGTGELFF. The CDR3 coding sequence is TGTGCCAGCAGCTTGGTGCGGGGGGGGACCGGGGAGCTGTTTTTT.

The chain uses TRBV6-1 and TRBJ1-2, with TRBD1 identical over 9 bases. This CDR3 region has 15 residues. Germline trimming cut 4 bases from V and 4 bases from J; bases unmatched to any gene: 7. Germline V lookup: CDR1 MNHNS, CDR2 SASEGT. The CDR3 region is CASSARTGVLYGYTF. DNA of the CDR3: TGTGCCAGCAGTGCACGGACAGGGGTTCTCTATGGCTACACCTTC.

This clone occurred a few times. As DNA, the CDR3 is TGTGCCAGTACCCGAGGACAGGGTGTTAACACCGGGGAGCTGTTTTTT. Its protein is CASTRGQGVNTGELFF. This chain joins TRBV19 and TRBJ2-2, with 8 bases matching TRBD1. From germline, CDR1 is LNHDA and CDR2 SQIVND (reference sequence). J gave up 2 bases and V 7 bases, and 9 bases lay outside the gene matches. This CDR3 is 16 amino acids long.

The rearrangement links TRBV18 to TRBJ2-6; TRBD1 matches 9 bases. The CDR3 spans 19 residues. Germline assignment: CDR1 KGHSH and CDR2 LQKENI. With V trimmed by 2 bases and J by 0 bases, 8 bases remained unmatched. In nucleotides, the CDR3 is TGTGCCAGCTCACCAATAGCCGGGACAGGGAGCTCTGGGGCCAACGTCCTGACTTTC. Translating gives CASSPIAGTGSSGANVLTF.

Written as DNA, the CDR3 is TGTGCCAGCAGTTACTCGATCGGGGGTGGCTACACCTTC. Translated: CASSYSIGGGYTF. The rearrangement joins TRBV6-5 to TRBJ1-2; D is possibly TRBD1 (5 bases). This CDR3 is built from 13 residues. The germline CDR1 and CDR2 sequences are MNHEY and SVGAGI. The V end was cut by 0 bases, the J end by 7 bases, with 9 bases between.

The chain combines TRBV19 with TRBJ1-4; TRBD1 might be the D (5 bases). V was shortened by 4 bases and J by 7 bases, with 7 bases between the two germline ends. This CDR3 contains 12 residues. CDR1 LNHDA and CDR2 SQIVND come from the germline V gene (reference sequence). Here the CDR3 reads CASSTTVEKLFF. The CDR3 DNA reads as TGTGCCAGTAGTACGACAGTTGAAAAACTGTTTTTT.

V usage is TRBV10-3 and J usage is TRBJ1-2; possible D gene TRBD1, 5 bases. This CDR3 spans 15 amino acids. Germline CDR1 is ENHRY and CDR2 is SYGVKD. V was pared by 0 bases and J by 2 bases, with 10 bases between. The CDR3, as DNA: TGTGCCATCAGTGAGTCTGGGGGGGAGAACTATGGCTACACCTTC. This sequence encodes CAISESGGENYGYTF.

This chain uses TRBV5-5 with TRBJ1-2, with 11 bases lining up with TRBD1. CDR1 SGHKS and CDR2 YYEKEE come from the germline V gene (reference sequence). V shed 0 bases, J shed 5 bases, and the junction held 3 bases outside the gene matches. This CDR3 region has 15 residues. CDR3 in DNA: TGTGCCAGCAGCTTGGCGGGGGACAGGGGGTATGGCTACACCTTC. Its protein product is CASSLAGDRGYGYTF.

In this sample, this clone turned up a few times. The gene calls are TRBV2 and TRBJ1-1; 8 bases line up with TRBD1. The length of the CDR3 is 14 residues. Germline V CDR1 and CDR2: SNHLY, FYNNEI. Unmatched junction bases numbered 14, after V lost 7 bases and J lost 10 bases. The CDR3 protein is CASIPNRGGRRAFF. The CDR3 DNA follows: TGTGCCAGCATTCCAAACAGGGGGGGTCGTCGAGCTTTCTTT.

This clone appeared a single time. The chain has TRBV5-1 and TRBJ1-3, with D unresolved. Germline CDR1 is SGHRS and CDR2 is YFSETQ. With 6 bases removed from V and 6 bases from J, the gap between germline ends came to 7 bases. The CDR3 runs to 11 residues. As DNA, the CDR3 is TGCGCCAGCAAAGGAGAAAACACCATATATTTT. Translated: CASKGENTIYF.

The table lists this clone with a few counts. The genes are TRBV19 and TRBJ2-1; tentatively, D is TRBD1 (5 bases). Germline V gene sequence: CDR1 LNHDA, CDR2 SQIVND (reference sequence). This CDR3 comprises 15 residues. V lost 6 bases to trimming and J lost 8 bases, with 20 bases between them. CDR3: CASSNPRVSGDEQFF. DNA for the CDR3: TGTGCCAGTAGCAATCCCAGGGTTAGTGGGGATGAGCAGTTCTTC.

This clone was observed a handful of times. The genes are TRBV9 and TRBJ1-4; D gene unclear. With 4 bases removed from V and 5 bases from J, the gap between germline ends came to 12 bases. There are 14 residues in the CDR3. Per the germline V gene, CDR1 is SGDLS and CDR2 is YYNGEE. CDR3 protein: CASSIGVGNEKLFF. CDR3 nucleotides: TGTGCCAGCAGCATCGGGGTGGGGAATGAAAAACTGTTTTTT.

V usage is TRBV15 and J usage is TRBJ2-7; D possibly corresponds to TRBD1 (5 bases). This CDR3 contains 14 residues. V was cut by 4 bases and J by 5 bases, with 15 bases left in between. Germline values: CDR1 LNHNV, CDR2 YYDKDF (reference sequence). The CDR3 bases are TGTGCCACCAGCAAAGGACACGATCGGAACGAGCAGTACTTC. Its protein is CATSKGHDRNEQYF.

The table lists this clone with a count of one. V usage is TRBV19 and J usage is TRBJ1-3; D gene ambiguous. This CDR3 has 13 residues. Trimming left V 6 bases short and J 5 bases short, with 11 bases between. Germline V gene sequence: CDR1 LNHDA, CDR2 SQIVND (reference sequence). Here the CDR3 DNA reads TGTGCCAGTAGCTATAACAGAAGAAACACCATATATTTT. Amino acid sequence: CASSYNRRNTIYF.